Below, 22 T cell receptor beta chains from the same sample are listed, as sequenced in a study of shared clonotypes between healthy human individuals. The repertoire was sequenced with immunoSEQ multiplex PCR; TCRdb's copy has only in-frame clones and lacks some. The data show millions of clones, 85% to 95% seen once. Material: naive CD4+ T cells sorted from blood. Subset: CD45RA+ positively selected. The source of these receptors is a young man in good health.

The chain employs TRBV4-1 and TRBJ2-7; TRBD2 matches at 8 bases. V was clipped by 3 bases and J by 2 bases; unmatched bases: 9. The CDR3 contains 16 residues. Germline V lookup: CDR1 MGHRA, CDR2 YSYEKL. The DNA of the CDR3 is TGCGCCAGCAGCCAGGTACTAGCGGTTCTACCCTACGAGCAGTACTTC. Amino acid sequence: CASSQVLAVLPYEQYF.

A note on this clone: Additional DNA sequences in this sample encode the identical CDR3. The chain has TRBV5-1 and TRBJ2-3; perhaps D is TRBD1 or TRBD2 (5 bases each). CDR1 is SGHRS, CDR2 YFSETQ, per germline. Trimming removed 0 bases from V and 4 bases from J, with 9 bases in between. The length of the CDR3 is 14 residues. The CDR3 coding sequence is TGCGCCAGCAGCTTGGGAGGGACGGCAGATACGCAGTATTTT. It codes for CASSLGGTADTQYF.

In nucleotides, the CDR3 is TGTGCCAGGCACCTAGGAACCTACGAGCAGTACTTC. Protein sequence: CARHLGTYEQYF. The chain carries TRBV11-3 and TRBJ2-7; D is unresolved. This CDR3 contains 12 residues. V was clipped by 9 bases and J by 2 bases, with 11 bases between them. CDR1 is SGHNT, CDR2 YENEEA, per germline.

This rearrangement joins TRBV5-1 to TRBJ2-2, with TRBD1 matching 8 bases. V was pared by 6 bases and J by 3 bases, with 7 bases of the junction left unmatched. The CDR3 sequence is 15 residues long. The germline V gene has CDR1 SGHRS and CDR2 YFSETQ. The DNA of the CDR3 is TGCGCCAGCACCCGCAGGGGGCGCGACACCGGGGAGCTGTTTTTT. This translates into CASTRRGRDTGELFF.

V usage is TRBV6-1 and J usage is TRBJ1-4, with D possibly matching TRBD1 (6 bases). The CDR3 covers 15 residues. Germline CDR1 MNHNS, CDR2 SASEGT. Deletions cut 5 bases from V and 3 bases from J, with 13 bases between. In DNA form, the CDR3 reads TGTGCCAGCAGTCCTACAGGGCGCCCTAATGAAAAACTGTTTTTT. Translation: CASSPTGRPNEKLFF.

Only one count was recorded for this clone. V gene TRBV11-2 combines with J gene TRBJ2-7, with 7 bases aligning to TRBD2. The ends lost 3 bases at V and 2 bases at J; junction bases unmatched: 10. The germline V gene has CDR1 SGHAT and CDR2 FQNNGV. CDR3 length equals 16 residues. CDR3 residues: CASSFGSLAVTYEQYF. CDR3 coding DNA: TGTGCCAGCAGCTTTGGTTCCCTAGCGGTAACCTACGAGCAGTACTTC.

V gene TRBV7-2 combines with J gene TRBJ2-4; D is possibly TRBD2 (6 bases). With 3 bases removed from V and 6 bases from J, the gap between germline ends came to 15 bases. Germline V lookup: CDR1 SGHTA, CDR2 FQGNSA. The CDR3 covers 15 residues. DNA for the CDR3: TGTGCCAGCAGCTTTCCGAACGGGGGAATAAACATTCAGTACTTC. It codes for CASSFPNGGINIQYF. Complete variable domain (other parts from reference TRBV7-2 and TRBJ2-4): GAGVSQSPSNKVTEKGKDVELRCDPISGHTALYWYRQSLGQGLEFLIYFQGNSAPDKSGLPSDRFSAERTGGSVSTLTIQRTQQEDSAVYLCASSFPNGGINIQYFGAGTRLSVL.

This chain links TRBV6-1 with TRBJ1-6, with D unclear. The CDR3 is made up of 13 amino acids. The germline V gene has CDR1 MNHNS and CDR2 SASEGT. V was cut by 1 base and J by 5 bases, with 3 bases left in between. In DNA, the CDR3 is TGTGCCAGCAGTGAAGGGCATAATTCACCCCTCCACTTT. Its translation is CASSEGHNSPLHF.

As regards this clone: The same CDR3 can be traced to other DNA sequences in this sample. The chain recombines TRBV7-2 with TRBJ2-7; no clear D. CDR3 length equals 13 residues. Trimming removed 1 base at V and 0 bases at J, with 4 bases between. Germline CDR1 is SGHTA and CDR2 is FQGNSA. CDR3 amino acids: CASSLVHSYEQYF. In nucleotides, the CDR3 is TGTGCCAGCAGCTTAGTCCACTCCTACGAGCAGTACTTC.

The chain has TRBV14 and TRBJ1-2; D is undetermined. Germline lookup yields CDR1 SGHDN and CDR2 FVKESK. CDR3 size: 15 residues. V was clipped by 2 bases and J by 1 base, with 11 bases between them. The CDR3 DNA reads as TGTGCCAGCAGCCAATCGGGCAGTTTTAACTATGGCTACACCTTC. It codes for CASSQSGSFNYGYTF.

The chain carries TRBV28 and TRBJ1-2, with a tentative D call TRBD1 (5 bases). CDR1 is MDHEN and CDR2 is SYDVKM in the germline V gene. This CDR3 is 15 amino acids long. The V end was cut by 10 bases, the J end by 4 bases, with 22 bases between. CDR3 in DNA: TGTGCCACTCCCACCGGGGCGGGTAGTGGCTATGGCTACACCTTC. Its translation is CATPTGAGSGYGYTF.

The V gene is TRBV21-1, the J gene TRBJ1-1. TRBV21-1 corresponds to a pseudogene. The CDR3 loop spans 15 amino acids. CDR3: CASSNFEDLNTEAFF. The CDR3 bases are TGTGCCAGCAGCAACTTTGAAGATCTGAACACTGAAGCTTTCTTT.

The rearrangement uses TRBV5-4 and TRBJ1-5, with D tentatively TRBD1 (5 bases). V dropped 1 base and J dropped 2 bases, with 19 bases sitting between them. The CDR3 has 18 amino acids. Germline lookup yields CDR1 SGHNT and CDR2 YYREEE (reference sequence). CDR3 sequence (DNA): TGTGCCAGCAGCTTGAGAGGGACCCCGGGCGCTGGCAATCAGCCCCAGCATTTT. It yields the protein CASSLRGTPGAGNQPQHF.

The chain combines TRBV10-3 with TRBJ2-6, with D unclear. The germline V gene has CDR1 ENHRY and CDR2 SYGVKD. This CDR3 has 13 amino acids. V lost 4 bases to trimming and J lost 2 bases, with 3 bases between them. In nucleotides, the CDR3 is TGTGCCATCAGTGGACCTGGGGCCAACGTCCTGACTTTC. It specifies CAISGPGANVLTF.

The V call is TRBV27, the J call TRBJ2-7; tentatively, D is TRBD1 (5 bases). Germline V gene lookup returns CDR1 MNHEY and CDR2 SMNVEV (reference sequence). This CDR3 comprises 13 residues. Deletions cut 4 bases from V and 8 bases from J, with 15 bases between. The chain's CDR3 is CASSSPFRAQQYF. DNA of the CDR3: TGTGCCAGCAGTTCCCCTTTCAGGGCTCAGCAGTACTTC.

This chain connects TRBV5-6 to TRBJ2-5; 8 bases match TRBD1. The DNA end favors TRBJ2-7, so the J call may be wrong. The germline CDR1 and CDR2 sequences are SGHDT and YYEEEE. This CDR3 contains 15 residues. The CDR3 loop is CASSLVDRVGYEQYF. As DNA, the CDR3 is TGTGCCAGCAGCTTGGTGGACAGGGTTGGGTACGAGCAGTACTTC.

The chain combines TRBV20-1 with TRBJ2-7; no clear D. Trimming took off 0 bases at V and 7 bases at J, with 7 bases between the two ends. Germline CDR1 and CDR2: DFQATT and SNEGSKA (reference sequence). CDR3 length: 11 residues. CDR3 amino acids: CSARDPKEQYF. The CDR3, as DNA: TGCAGTGCTAGAGACCCGAAGGAGCAGTACTTC.

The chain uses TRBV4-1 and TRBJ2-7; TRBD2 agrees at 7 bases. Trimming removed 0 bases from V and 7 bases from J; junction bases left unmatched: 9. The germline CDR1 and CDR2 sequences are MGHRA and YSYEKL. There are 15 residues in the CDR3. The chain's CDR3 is CASSQEGRGKGEQYF. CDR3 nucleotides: TGCGCCAGCAGCCAAGAAGGGCGGGGGAAGGGGGAGCAGTACTTC.

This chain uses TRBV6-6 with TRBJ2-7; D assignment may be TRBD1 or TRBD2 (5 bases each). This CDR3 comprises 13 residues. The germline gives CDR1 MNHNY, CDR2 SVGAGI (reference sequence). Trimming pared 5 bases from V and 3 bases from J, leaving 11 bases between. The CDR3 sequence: CASSPGAHYEQYF. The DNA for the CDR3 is TGTGCCAGCAGTCCCGGGGCTCACTACGAGCAGTACTTC.

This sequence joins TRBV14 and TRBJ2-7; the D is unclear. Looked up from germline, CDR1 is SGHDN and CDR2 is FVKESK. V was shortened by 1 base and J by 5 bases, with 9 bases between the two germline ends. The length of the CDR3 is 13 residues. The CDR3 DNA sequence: TGTGCCAGCAGCCAAGTCCAGTTCCACGAGCAGTACTTC. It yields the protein CASSQVQFHEQYF.

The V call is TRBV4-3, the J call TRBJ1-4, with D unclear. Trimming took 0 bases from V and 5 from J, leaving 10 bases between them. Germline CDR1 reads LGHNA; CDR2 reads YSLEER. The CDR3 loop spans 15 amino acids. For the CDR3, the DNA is TGCGCCAGCAGCCAAGATTTCCCCTCGAATGAAAAACTGTTTTTT. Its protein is CASSQDFPSNEKLFF.

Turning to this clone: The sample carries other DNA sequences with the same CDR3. CDR3 sequence: CASSPGTDNQPQHF. CDR3 nucleotides: TGTGCCAGCAGCCCCGGGACAGATAATCAGCCCCAGCATTTT. V gene TRBV7-9 combines with J gene TRBJ1-5; 7 bases are a match to TRBD1. V gave up 5 bases and J gave up 4 bases; unmatched junction bases: 5. Germline CDR1 and CDR2: SEHNR and FQNEAQ (reference sequence). The CDR3 has 14 amino acids.